The T cell receptor beta chain described here comes from a study of cytomegalovirus exposure and HLA in healthy donors. Across the whole study: Counted in an early data release were about 85 million unique TCRs from HLA-typed donors.

Study observations and caveats: A later analysis showed TCR association rates differing by HLA locus, peaking at DRB1 and lowest at HLA-C.

In regard to this clone: Its target is not known. Other DNA sequences in this specimen translate into the identical CDR3.

There were likely unrecorded immune exposures, though donors were nominally healthy when sampled. CDR1 SGHRS and CDR2 YFSETQ come from the germline V gene. This CDR3 is 15 amino acids long. Trimming cost V 5 bases and J 3 bases; bases outside gene matches: 4. The PCR made use of 60 Vbeta and 13 Jbeta primers. In the original workflow: Later, an analysis found approximately 80 million unique TCR beta chains, and 10 million to 11 million of these were shared. Clones were read by immunoSEQ multiplex PCR, and TCRdb kept only the in-frame ones, dropping some. V, J and clone size reflect that table, while D and trimming were determined from the DNA. The table gives about 160,000 clones; the top ten clones make up 1.3% of it.

The receptor comes from a woman aged 55-70 years in good health and CMV-seronegative. The sample consisted of PBMCs. This chain connects TRBV5-1 to TRBJ2-3; 12 bases align to TRBD1. In nucleotides, the CDR3 is TGCGCCAGCAGTACGGGACAGGGGGCAACAGATACGCAGTATTTT. It yields the protein CASSTGQGATDTQYF.